A single T cell receptor beta chain is shown here with its context. Its target is not known. Pools of viral peptides were used by the ViraFEST assay to expand antigen-specific CD4+ T cells ahead of sequencing. Culture proceeded for 10 days, and CD4+ T cells were then isolated. Nucleocapsid antibodies were negative in the vaccine recipients, who had never had SARS-CoV-2 infection. The CDR3 runs to 15 residues. The V gene's germline CDR1 is SGHRS and CDR2 YFSETQ. V was pared by 3 bases and J by 3 bases, with 15 bases between. Produced via immunoSEQ multiplex PCR; TCRdb's table is partial and in-frame only. The data contain approximately 30,000 clones, about 72% of them singletons. This sample was included in a study of vaccination effects on CD4 cells after COVID-19. Findings and caveats of the study: Healthy vaccinees showed cross-reactivity with common cold coronaviruses in only 1 of 255 vaccine-induced clones. Convalescent patients were scarce in the study, and it lacked early post-infection timepoints.

The chain is built from TRBV5-1 and TRBJ2-5, with D possibly being TRBD2 (6 bases). The clonotype was recovered from a human donor who received a COVID-19 vaccine. Sample: CD4+ T cells from PBMCs cultured with HCoV-229E spike peptides, taken before COVID-19 vaccination. DNA of the CDR3: TGCGCCAGCAGCTACATGGGACCGGGGGAAGAGACCCAGTACTTC. This encodes CASSYMGPGEETQYF.